Following are 27 T cell receptor beta chains from one sample sequenced in a study of T cells in Graves' hyperthyroidism and ophthalmopathy. Amplified TCR beta CDR3 regions derived from RNA transcripts. The study used the HTBI primer set for a first-round RT-PCR of the TCR CDR3. TCRdb analysed the multiplex PCR reads with MiXCR anew, one entry per CDR3 protein. The table records 350,000 or so distinct CDR3 sequences, about 18% of them present only once. Material: blood. These receptors were collected from a woman aged 30 to 39 with Graves' hyperthyroidism that later progressed to Graves' ophthalmopathy.

The CDR3 loop reads CATSDEAYLAGDTDTQYF. The DNA of the CDR3 is TGTGCCACCAGTGATGAAGCTTATTTAGCGGGAGACACAGATACGCAGTATTTT. V gene TRBV24-1 combines with J gene TRBJ2-3; TRBD2 agrees at 9 bases. With 3 bases clipped from V and 2 bases from J, the junction kept 11 bases outside the gene matches. The CDR3 consists of 18 residues. The germline gives CDR1 KGHDR, CDR2 SFDVKD.

This clonotype was detected ten times or more. The rearrangement joins TRBV28 to TRBJ1-1; 8 nucleotides line up with TRBD1. The length of the CDR3 is 15 residues. Germline lookup yields CDR1 MDHEN and CDR2 SYDVKM. After removal of 7 bases from V and 3 bases from J, the junction contained 10 bases not matched to a gene. The DNA for the CDR3 is TGTGCCAGCATACGGCAGGGGGCGAAGGACACTGAAGCTTTCTTT. This gives the protein CASIRQGAKDTEAFF.

This clonotype was detected many times. The chain links TRBV28 to TRBJ2-3, with TRBD2 as a possible D gene (7 bases). V was shortened by 6 bases and J by 1 base, with 14 bases between the two germline ends. Germline V gives CDR1 MDHEN, CDR2 SYDVKM. The CDR3 has 15 residues. The CDR3 DNA follows: TGTGCCAGCAGGGGGTCCGGGGGGCGCACAGATACGCAGTATTTT. Translation gives CASRGSGGRTDTQYF.

This clonotype showed up just a few times. This chain joins TRBV2 and TRBJ2-1; TRBD1 matches at 10 bases. The germline gives CDR1 SNHLY, CDR2 FYNNEI. The trim removed 7 bases at V and 2 bases at J, leaving 8 bases unmatched. The CDR3 consists of 16 residues. CDR3 sequence reads: CASIDPGTGAYNEQFF. CDR3 nucleotides: TGTGCCAGCATAGACCCCGGGACAGGGGCCTACAATGAGCAGTTCTTC.

This clonotype was found many times. The chain links TRBV6-7 to TRBJ2-5, with TRBD2 matching 14 bases. TRBV6-7 is recorded as an ORF, its role being uncertain. This CDR3 spans 15 amino acids. V lost 6 bases and J lost 4; bases outside the gene matches: 4. Here the CDR3 reads CASRPGLAGGETQYF. CDR3 nucleotides: TGTGCCAGCAGACCCGGACTAGCGGGAGGAGAGACCCAGTACTTC.

This clonotype was detected ten times or more. This sequence joins TRBV27 and TRBJ2-3; TRBD2 agrees at 13 bases. The V and J ends lost 3 bases and 5 bases, in that order; junction bases with no gene match: 5. The germline V gene has CDR1 MNHEY and CDR2 SMNVEV (reference sequence). This CDR3 contains 16 residues. CDR3 sequence: CASSLRTSGGVDTQYF. The DNA of the CDR3 is TGTGCCAGCAGTTTGAGGACTAGCGGGGGAGTAGATACGCAGTATTTT.

This clonotype was seen ten or more times. The CDR3 DNA follows: TGTGCCAGTAGGGCCAGGGTGGACACTGAAGCTTTCTTT. Its protein product is CASRARVDTEAFF. The chain recombines TRBV19 with TRBJ1-1, with D possibly TRBD1 on 5 matching bases. Deletions cut 6 bases from V and 3 bases from J, with 11 bases between. Germline values: CDR1 LNHDA, CDR2 SQIVND (reference sequence). The length of the CDR3 is 13 residues.

This clonotype has a handful of counts. The V call is TRBV7-9, the J call TRBJ2-5; TRBD1 matches at 9 bases. The V gene's germline CDR1 is SEHNR and CDR2 FQNEAQ (reference sequence). Trimming removed 2 bases from V and 2 bases from J; junction bases left unmatched: 6. This CDR3 is 16 amino acids long. The DNA of the CDR3 is TGTGCCAGCAGCTTATCCGGGACAGGGCTACAAGAGACCCAGTACTTC. This codes for CASSLSGTGLQETQYF. The full variable domain, completed using reference TRBV7-9 and TRBJ2-5, is DTGVSQNPRHKITKRGQNVTFRCDPISEHNRLYWYRQTLGQGPEFLTYFQNEAQLEKSRLLSDRFSAERPKGSFSTLEIQRTEQGDSAMYLCASSLSGTGLQETQYFGPGTRLLVL.

Details on this clonotype: This may come from a read error, since a much larger clone is one base off. This chain links TRBV27 with TRBJ2-1; 14 bases match TRBD2. The V gene's germline CDR1 is MNHEY and CDR2 SMNVEV (reference sequence). Trimming took 5 bases from V and 7 from J; bases not matched to a gene: 10. This CDR3 contains 17 residues. The DNA of the CDR3 is TGTGCCAGCAGTGATGAGACTAGCGGGAGGGCCGTAAATGAGCAGTTCTTC. Amino acids: CASSDETSGRAVNEQFF.

This clonotype was recorded at least ten times. The chain carries TRBV5-1 and TRBJ2-1; 8 bases are a match to TRBD1. V was clipped by 4 bases and J by 6 bases; unmatched bases: 15. The CDR3 length is 17 residues. Germline values: CDR1 SGHRS, CDR2 YFSETQ. CDR3 in DNA: TGCGCCAGCAGCAGGCCCAGGGGGCGTGTGGTAAGCAATGAGCAGTTCTTC. Protein: CASSRPRGRVVSNEQFF. Full variable domain (rest looked up from reference TRBV5-1 and TRBJ2-1): KAGVTQTPRYLIKTRGQQVTLSCSPISGHRSVSWYQQTPGQGLQFLFEYFSETQRNKGNFPGRFSGRQFSNSRSEMNVSTLELGDSALYLCASSRPRGRVVSNEQFFGPGTRLTVL.

This clonotype was recorded many times. The rearrangement uses TRBV5-1 and TRBJ1-3; D gene uncertain. V was clipped by 3 bases and J by 4 bases, with 14 bases between them. Per germline, CDR1 SGHRS and CDR2 YFSETQ. The CDR3 totals 15 residues. The CDR3 DNA is TGCGCCAGCAGCTGGGGTGGCGGTTCGGGAAACACCATATATTTT. Its protein product is CASSWGGGSGNTIYF.

The chain employs TRBV5-1 and TRBJ1-2; tentative D call: TRBD1 (6 bases). This CDR3 region has 13 residues. Trimming took 4 bases from V and 8 from J, leaving 15 bases between them. CDR1 and CDR2 (germline): SGHRS, YFSETQ. The CDR3 region has the DNA TGCGCCAGCAGCCCCGGACAGTTAGGGGGCTACACCTTC. This gives the protein CASSPGQLGGYTF. The whole variable domain, remainder taken from reference TRBV5-1 and TRBJ1-2, is KAGVTQTPRYLIKTRGQQVTLSCSPISGHRSVSWYQQTPGQGLQFLFEYFSETQRNKGNFPGRFSGRQFSNSRSEMNVSTLELGDSALYLCASSPGQLGGYTFGSGTRLTVV.

This clonotype was picked up many times. CDR3 residues: CAWREAGVGEQYF. The CDR3 DNA reads as TGTGCCTGGAGAGAAGCGGGAGTTGGCGAGCAGTACTTC. The V gene is TRBV30, the J gene TRBJ2-7, with TRBD2 matching 8 bases. This CDR3 is 13 amino acids long. V shed 3 bases and J 6 bases; nucleotides not matched to a gene: 7. Germline CDR1 reads GTSNPN; CDR2 reads SVGIG (reference sequence).

This sequence joins TRBV29-1 and TRBJ1-2, with 11 bases lining up with TRBD1. Per the germline V gene, CDR1 is SQVTM and CDR2 is ANQGSEA. The CDR3 is 18 amino acids. V shed 0 bases, J shed 4 bases, and the junction held 13 bases outside the gene matches. The CDR3 is CSVEDVGTGGLSGYGYTF. For the CDR3, the DNA is TGCAGCGTTGAAGATGTCGGGACAGGGGGACTATCGGGCTATGGCTACACCTTC.

This clonotype was recorded many times. V usage is TRBV11-2 and J usage is TRBJ2-3, with TRBD2 as a possible D gene (5 bases). The V gene lost 6 bases and the J gene lost 2 bases, with 9 bases spanning the gap. CDR3 size: 13 residues. From germline, CDR1 is SGHAT and CDR2 FQNNGV. Here the CDR3 DNA reads TGTGCCAGCAGTTTCGGACTCACAGATACGCAGTATTTT. Amino acid sequence: CASSFGLTDTQYF.

This clonotype was seen at least ten times. The chain uses TRBV2 and TRBJ2-3; no clear D. The CDR3 sequence is 13 residues long. V dropped 5 bases and J dropped 1 base, with 7 bases sitting between them. Looked up from germline, CDR1 is SNHLY and CDR2 is FYNNEI. DNA of the CDR3: TGTGCCAGCAGTAGGCTTGGCACAGATACGCAGTATTTT. It encodes CASSRLGTDTQYF.

This clonotype has a handful of counts. With a much larger clone just one base away, this may be a read error. The V call is TRBV27, the J call TRBJ2-1; tentatively, D is TRBD2 (6 bases). The CDR3 has 14 residues. Germline V gene sequence: CDR1 MNHEY, CDR2 SMNVEV (reference sequence). The CDR3 DNA sequence: TGTGCCAGCAGTTTTCGGGGGTCCTACAATGAGCAGCTCTTC. This encodes CASSFRGSYNEQLF.

This clonotype was recorded at least ten times. This chain connects TRBV14 to TRBJ2-3, with D possibly being TRBD1 (5 bases). CDR3 length: 17 residues. In germline, CDR1 is SGHDN, CDR2 FVKESK. V was clipped by 4 bases and J by 0 bases, with 17 bases between them. CDR3 sequence reads: CASSPFVSTVSTDTQYF. The CDR3 DNA reads TGTGCCAGCAGCCCGTTTGTTTCGACAGTGAGCACAGATACGCAGTATTTT.

This clonotype appeared many times. V and J are TRBV5-1 and TRBJ2-1, with TRBD1 matching over 8 bases. CDR3 size: 13 residues. The germline CDR1 and CDR2 sequences are SGHRS and YFSETQ. Trimming at V came to 0 bases and at J to 10 bases, leaving 3 bases not matched to a gene. Here the CDR3 DNA reads TGCGCCAGCAGCTTGGGGACAGGGTACGAGCAGTTCTTC. This gives the protein CASSLGTGYEQFF.

J is TRBJ1-2 and V is TRBV28, with D tentatively TRBD1 (6 bases). Germline V gene lookup returns CDR1 MDHEN and CDR2 SYDVKM. The CDR3 is 14 residues long. V lost 7 bases and J lost 8, with 20 bases in between. CDR3 sequence: CASNSGQSSWGYTF. The CDR3, as DNA: TGTGCCAGCAATAGCGGACAGAGTTCGTGGGGCTACACCTTC.

This clonotype was seen ten or more times. The rearrangement uses TRBV20-1 and TRBJ2-1; 8 bases agree with TRBD2. The CDR3 spans 18 residues. The ends lost 4 bases at V and 7 bases at J; junction bases unmatched: 21. In germline, CDR1 is DFQATT, CDR2 SNEGSKA (reference sequence). The CDR3 sequence: CSATGGGRGIVLENEQFF. Written as DNA, the CDR3 is TGCAGTGCTACCGGGGGGGGCAGGGGTATTGTTCTTGAAAATGAGCAGTTCTTC.

This clonotype came up many times. The chain uses TRBV20-1 and TRBJ2-1; TRBD2 matches 8 bases. Germline V gene sequence: CDR1 DFQATT, CDR2 SNEGSKA (reference sequence). Trimming cost V 5 bases and J 6 bases; bases outside gene matches: 12. The CDR3 contains 15 residues. CDR3 loop: CSARRSGEESNEQFF. The CDR3 coding sequence is TGCAGTGCTCGCCGTAGCGGGGAGGAGAGCAATGAGCAGTTCTTC.

The chain links TRBV7-9 to TRBJ1-1, with TRBD1 matching 7 bases. Germline V gene lookup returns CDR1 SEHNR and CDR2 FQNEAQ (reference sequence). The V segment lost 0 bases and the J segment 5 bases; nucleotides outside the gene matches: 3. This CDR3 contains 14 residues. In DNA form, the CDR3 reads TGTGCCAGCAGCTTAGCAGGGGGCGCGACTGAAGCTTTCTTT. It translates to CASSLAGGATEAFF.

This clonotype was seen repeatedly, ten times or more. The chain has TRBV3-1 and TRBJ2-5, with 12 bases identical to TRBD2. Germline V gene lookup returns CDR1 LGHDT and CDR2 YNNKEL (reference sequence). This CDR3 spans 16 amino acids. Trimming at V came to 4 bases and at J to 4 bases, leaving 7 bases not matched to a gene. For the CDR3, the DNA is TGTGCCAGCAGCCCTAGCGGGAGGGGAGGTGGAGAGACCCAGTACTTC. Translation gives CASSPSGRGGGETQYF.

This clonotype was detected many times. The chain is built from TRBV5-1 and TRBJ2-7; D unclear. The V end was cut by 0 bases, the J end by 5 bases, with 6 bases between. CDR1 and CDR2 (germline): SGHRS, YFSETQ. This CDR3 region has 12 residues. DNA for the CDR3: TGCGCCAGCAGCTTGGATGTCCACGAGCAGTACTTC. Its translation: CASSLDVHEQYF.

This clonotype was detected ten times or more. V is TRBV5-1 and J is TRBJ1-6; D possibly corresponds to TRBD1 (5 bases). The CDR3 length is 16 residues. The germline CDR1 and CDR2 sequences are SGHRS and YFSETQ. Trimming pared 3 bases from V and 0 bases from J, leaving 10 bases between. The DNA for the CDR3 is TGCGCCAGCAGCTATGAGGGGAGCTCCTATAATTCACCCCTCCACTTT. Translating gives CASSYEGSSYNSPLHF. The full variable domain, completed using reference TRBV5-1 and TRBJ1-6, is KAGVTQTPRYLIKTRGQQVTLSCSPISGHRSVSWYQQTPGQGLQFLFEYFSETQRNKGNFPGRFSGRQFSNSRSEMNVSTLELGDSALYLCASSYEGSSYNSPLHFGNGTRLTVT.

The rearrangement uses TRBV18 and TRBJ1-1, with D uncertain. The CDR3 runs to 14 residues. Germline CDR1 KGHSH, CDR2 LQKENI. V was pared by 5 bases and J by 0 bases, with 10 bases between. CDR3 residues: CASSWEAMNTEAFF. DNA of the CDR3: TGTGCCAGCTCATGGGAGGCCATGAACACTGAAGCTTTCTTT.